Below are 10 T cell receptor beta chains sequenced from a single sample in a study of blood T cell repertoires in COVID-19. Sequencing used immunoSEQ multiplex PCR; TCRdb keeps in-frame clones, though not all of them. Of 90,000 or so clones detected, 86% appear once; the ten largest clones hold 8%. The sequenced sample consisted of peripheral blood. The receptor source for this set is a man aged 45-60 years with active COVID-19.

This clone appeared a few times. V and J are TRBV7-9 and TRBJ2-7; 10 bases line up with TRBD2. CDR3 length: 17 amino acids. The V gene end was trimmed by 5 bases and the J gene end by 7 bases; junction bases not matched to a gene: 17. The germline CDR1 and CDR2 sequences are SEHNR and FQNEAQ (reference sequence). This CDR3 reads CASSPSTALAGSREQYF. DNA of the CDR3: TGTGCCAGCAGCCCGAGCACAGCACTAGCGGGGTCTAGGGAGCAGTACTTC.

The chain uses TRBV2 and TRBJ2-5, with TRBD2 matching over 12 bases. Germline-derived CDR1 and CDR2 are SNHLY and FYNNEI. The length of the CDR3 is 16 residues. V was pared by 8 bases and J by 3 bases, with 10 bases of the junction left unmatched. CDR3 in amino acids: CASGGASGGAKETQYF. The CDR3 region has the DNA TGTGCCAGCGGTGGGGCTAGCGGGGGGGCTAAAGAGACCCAGTACTTC.

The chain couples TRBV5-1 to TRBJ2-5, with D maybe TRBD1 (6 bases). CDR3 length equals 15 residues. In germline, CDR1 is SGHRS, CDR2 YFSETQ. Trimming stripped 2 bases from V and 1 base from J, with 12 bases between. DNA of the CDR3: TGCGCCAGCAGCTTAGGACAGCAGGGCCAAGAGACCCAGTACTTC. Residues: CASSLGQQGQETQYF.

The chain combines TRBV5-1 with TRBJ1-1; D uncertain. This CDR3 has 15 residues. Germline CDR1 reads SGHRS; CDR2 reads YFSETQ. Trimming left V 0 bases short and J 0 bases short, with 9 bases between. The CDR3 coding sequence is TGCGCCAGCAGCTTGGGGGCAGCTATGAACACTGAAGCTTTCTTT. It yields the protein CASSLGAAMNTEAFF.

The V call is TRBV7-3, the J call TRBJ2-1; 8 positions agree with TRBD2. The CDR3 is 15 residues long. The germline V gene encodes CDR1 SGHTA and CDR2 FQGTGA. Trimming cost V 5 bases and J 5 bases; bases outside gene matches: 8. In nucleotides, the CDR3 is TGTGCCAGCAGCGCCACGGGGGGGAGCGACAATGAGCAGTTCTTC. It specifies CASSATGGSDNEQFF.

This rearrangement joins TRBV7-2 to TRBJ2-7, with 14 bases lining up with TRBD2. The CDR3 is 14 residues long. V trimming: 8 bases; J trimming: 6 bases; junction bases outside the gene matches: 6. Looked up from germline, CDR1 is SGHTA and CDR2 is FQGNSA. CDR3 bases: TGTGCCAGCGGCAGACTAGCGGGAGGGCTCGAGCAGTACTTC. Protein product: CASGRLAGGLEQYF.

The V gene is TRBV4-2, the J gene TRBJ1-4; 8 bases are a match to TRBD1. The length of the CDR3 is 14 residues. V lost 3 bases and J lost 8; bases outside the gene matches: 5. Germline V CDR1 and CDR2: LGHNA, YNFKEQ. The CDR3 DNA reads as TGTGCCAGCAGCCAGGGGACAGGCGGAGAAAAACTGTTTTTT. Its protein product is CASSQGTGGEKLFF.

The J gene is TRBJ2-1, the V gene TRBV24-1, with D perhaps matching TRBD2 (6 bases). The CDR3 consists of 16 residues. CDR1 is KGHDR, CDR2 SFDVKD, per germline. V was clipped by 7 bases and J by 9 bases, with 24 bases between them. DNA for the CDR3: TGTGCCACCAGCCTCTCCCGGGACTCCCGAGGTAGTGAGCAGTTCTTC. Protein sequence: CATSLSRDSRGSEQFF.

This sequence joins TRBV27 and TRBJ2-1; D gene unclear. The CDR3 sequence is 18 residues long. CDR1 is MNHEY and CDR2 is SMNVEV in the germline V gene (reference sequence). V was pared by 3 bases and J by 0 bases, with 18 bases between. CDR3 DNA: TGTGCCAGCAGTTTGGTGGGTGACTTGTATGACTCCTACAATGAGCAGTTCTTC. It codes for CASSLVGDLYDSYNEQFF.

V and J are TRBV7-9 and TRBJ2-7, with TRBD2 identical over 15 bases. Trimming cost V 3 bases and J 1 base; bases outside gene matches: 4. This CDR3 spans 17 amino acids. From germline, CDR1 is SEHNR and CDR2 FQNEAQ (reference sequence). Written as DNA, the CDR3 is TGTGCCAGCAGCTTCGGACTAGCGGGAGGGATATCCTACGAGCAGTACTTC. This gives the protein CASSFGLAGGISYEQYF.